This is a list of T cell receptor beta chains from one sample in a study of T cells in Graves' hyperthyroidism and ophthalmopathy. Using its own MiXCR run on the multiplex PCR reads, TCRdb lists one record per CDR3 protein. The sample includes 600,000 to 750,000 distinct CDR3 sequences, around a sixth of them seen just once. What was sequenced was blood. All receptors come from a man aged 50-59 years with Graves' hyperthyroidism. Each CDR3 is given with its conserved first and last residue. Fields, in order: V gene, J gene, clone size, D gene, CDR3 DNA, CDR3 protein. The D gene is left open where the match is weak. Size tells how often a clone was seen (once, few, many) or the class of an expanded clone, and some rows leave it out.

V: TRBV28
J: TRBJ2-7
size: many
D: .
DNA: TGTGCCAGCAGTTCCCATAGCTCCTACGAGCAGTACTTC
CDR3: CASSSHSSYEQYF

V: TRBV28
J: TRBJ2-5
size: few
D: TRBD1
DNA: TGTGCCAGCGGAGGACAGGTAGAGACCCAGTACTTC
CDR3: CASGGQVETQYF

V: TRBV12-3/TRBV12-4
J: TRBJ2-7
size: many
D: TRBD2
DNA: TGTGCCAGCAGTTACCTGGGTAGCGGGAGGTTCTACGAGCAGTACTTC
CDR3: CASSYLGSGRFYEQYF

V: TRBV27
J: TRBJ2-1
size: few
D: TRBD2
DNA: TGTGCCAGCAGTTCATGGGGAGGGCCCTATGAGCAGTTCTTC
CDR3: CASSSWGGPYEQFF

V: TRBV10-3
J: TRBJ1-6
size: .
D: .
DNA: TGTGCCATCAGTGAGTTACAGGTAGATTCACCCCTCCACTTT
CDR3: CAISELQVDSPLHF

V: TRBV28
J: TRBJ2-5
size: .
D: .
DNA: TGTGCCAGCAGTAGCGGGGCAGGGGGCTTACAAGAGACCCAGTACTTC
CDR3: CASSSGAGGLQETQYF

V: TRBV6-1
J: TRBJ2-7
size: once
D: TRBD1
DNA: TGTGCCAGCAGTCGCCATTCCGGGACAGGGAGATACGAGCAGTACTTC
CDR3: CASSRHSGTGRYEQYF

V: TRBV28
J: TRBJ2-1
size: many
D: TRBD2
DNA: TGTGCCAGCATCACTGGAGGGACTAGCGGGAGAGAGCAGTTCTTC
CDR3: CASITGGTSGREQFF

V: TRBV30
J: TRBJ2-7
size: .
D: TRBD2
DNA: TGTGCCTGGAACCCCATACCCCGGACTAGCGGGAGAAAGTACGAGCAGTACTTC
CDR3: CAWNPIPRTSGRKYEQYF

V: TRBV3-1
J: TRBJ1-2
size: .
D: .
DNA: TGTGCCAGCAGCCTAGGACAGAAGATAAACTATGGCTACACCTTC
CDR3: CASSLGQKINYGYTF

V: TRBV7-2
J: TRBJ2-5
size: .
D: TRBD2
DNA: TGTGCCAGCACCCCGGGGAGGGGATTGGGAGAGACCCAGTACTTC
CDR3: CASTPGRGLGETQYF

V: TRBV28
J: TRBJ2-1
size: many
D: TRBD2
DNA: TGTGCCAGCAGTTCCCGGGACTACGACAATGAGCAGTTCTTC
CDR3: CASSSRDYDNEQFF

V: TRBV30
J: TRBJ2-2
size: many
D: TRBD1
DNA: TGTGCCAGTACAGGGGGCGGGGAGCTGTTTTTT
CDR3: CASTGGGELFF

V: TRBV7-3
J: TRBJ2-3
size: .
D: TRBD2
DNA: TGTGCCAGCAGCGTGGGGACTAGCGGGAGACCGTTCACAGATACGCAGTATTTT
CDR3: CASSVGTSGRPFTDTQYF

V: TRBV3-1
J: TRBJ2-3
size: many
D: .
DNA: TGTGCCAGCAGCCAAGGGGACACCACAGATACGCAGTATTTT
CDR3: CASSQGDTTDTQYF

V: TRBV6-5
J: TRBJ1-6
size: .
D: .
DNA: TGTGCCAGCAGTTACGGGAATTCACCCCTCCACTTT
CDR3: CASSYGNSPLHF

V: TRBV5-5
J: TRBJ1-4
size: few
D: .
DNA: TGTGCCAGCAGCTTGGCCGCTGGCGCAGATAATGAAAAACTGTTTTTT
CDR3: CASSLAAGADNEKLFF

V: TRBV6-2/TRBV6-3
J: TRBJ2-7
size: few
D: .
DNA: TGTGCCAGCAGTTATAGGGAGAGCTCCTACGAGCAGTACTTC
CDR3: CASSYRESSYEQYF

V: TRBV10-3
J: TRBJ1-6
size: many
D: .
DNA: TGTGCCACCACCAAAGACCTGAGCTCCTATAATTCACCCCTCCACTTT
CDR3: CATTKDLSSYNSPLHF

V: TRBV6-1
J: TRBJ2-7
size: many
D: .
DNA: TGTGCCAGCAGTGAAGCAATCAGCGTTAGCTCCTACGAGCAGTACTTC
CDR3: CASSEAISVSSYEQYF

V: TRBV7-9
J: TRBJ1-4
size: many
D: .
DNA: TGTGCCAGCAACTTAGCAGGGGCGGGTGAAAAACTGTTTTTT
CDR3: CASNLAGAGEKLFF

V: TRBV7-8
J: TRBJ2-6
size: few
D: TRBD2
DNA: TGTGCCAGCAGCCTTAGTTGGACTAGAAGTTCTGGGGCCAACGTCCTGACTTTC
CDR3: CASSLSWTRSSGANVLTF

V: TRBV10-3
J: TRBJ1-2
size: .
D: .
DNA: TGTGCCATCAGTGAGTCTGGCAGCCGGCGCAAGGGCTACACCTTC
CDR3: CAISESGSRRKGYTF

V: TRBV25-1
J: TRBJ2-3
size: few
D: TRBD2
DNA: TGTGCCAGCAGTGACGGCGGGGGGTCGGGGAGTAGTACGCAGTATTTT
CDR3: CASSDGGGSGSSTQYF

V: TRBV5-1
J: TRBJ2-1
size: few
D: .
DNA: TGCGCCAGCAGCTTGTTTCTGGGGTCCTACAATGAGCAGTTCTTC
CDR3: CASSLFLGSYNEQFF

V: TRBV2
J: TRBJ1-2
size: .
D: .
DNA: TGTGCCAGCGGTGAAGCGACTGGAGACTATGGCTACACCTTC
CDR3: CASGEATGDYGYTF